Presented here are 17 T cell receptor beta chains from one specimen sequenced in a study of blood T cell repertoires in COVID-19. The protocol was immunoSEQ multiplex PCR, while the TCRdb copy is restricted to in-frame clones and leaves out a portion. Of around 200,000 clones listed, around 84% are singletons. Source material: peripheral blood. The receptors stem from a woman older than 75 with acute or convalescent COVID-19.

The CDR3 here is CAWNLGQLNYGYTF. CDR3 in DNA: TGTGCCTGGAACCTCGGACAGCTTAACTATGGCTACACCTTC. V usage is TRBV30 and J usage is TRBJ1-2; tentative D call: TRBD1 (6 bases). This CDR3 spans 14 amino acids. Between the trimmed V and J ends, which lost 4 bases and 1 base, there was a span of 13 bases. Germline V CDR1 and CDR2: GTSNPN, SVGIG (reference sequence).

The chain is built from TRBV4-3 and TRBJ2-3; 10 nucleotides align to TRBD2. The CDR3 covers 16 residues. V shed 1 base, J shed 4 bases, and the junction held 5 bases outside the gene matches. Germline V lookup: CDR1 LGHNA, CDR2 YSLEER. The CDR3 region is CASSQASGSWADTQYF. Written as DNA, the CDR3 is TGCGCCAGCAGCCAAGCTAGCGGGAGTTGGGCAGATACGCAGTATTTT.

J is TRBJ1-5 and V is TRBV21-1; the table assigns TRBD1, which was not confirmed against the DNA. TRBV21-1 is a documented pseudogene. There are 16 residues in the CDR3. For the CDR3, the DNA is TGTGCCAGCGCCCTTAACATGGTCCATAGCAATCAGCCCCAGCATTTT. Its translation: CASALNMVHSNQPQHF.

Only a few counts were recorded for this clone. The chain uses TRBV10-3 and TRBJ1-3, with TRBD1 identical over 7 bases. The V gene end was trimmed by 11 bases and the J gene end by 3 bases; junction bases not matched to a gene: 4. Looked up from germline, CDR1 is ENHRY and CDR2 is SYGVKD. The CDR3 consists of 12 residues. The CDR3 DNA reads TGTGCCCTCCGGGACAGTGGAAACACCATATATTTT. The encoded protein is CALRDSGNTIYF.

In its sample, this clone was seen once. The rearrangement joins TRBV25-1 to TRBJ2-7, with D perhaps TRBD2 (5 bases). This CDR3 spans 13 amino acids. The germline V gene has CDR1 MGHDK and CDR2 SYGVNS. Trimming shortened V by 3 bases and J by 1 base, and 7 bases separated the two germline ends. The CDR3 sequence is CASSDAGSYEQYF. CDR3 in DNA: TGTGCCAGCAGTGATGCGGGTTCCTACGAGCAGTACTTC.

This chain joins TRBV18 and TRBJ1-2; D is ambiguous. The CDR3 spans 18 residues. Trimming shortened V by 4 bases and J by 4 bases, and 25 bases separated the two germline ends. CDR1 is KGHSH, CDR2 LQKENI, per germline. CDR3: CASSRTAEAPLVLYGYTF. In DNA form, the CDR3 reads TGTGCCAGCTCACGCACGGCAGAGGCTCCCCTCGTACTCTATGGCTACACCTTC.

V and J are TRBV10-3 and TRBJ1-1, with 8 bases aligning to TRBD1. V lost 4 bases, J lost 6 bases, and 10 bases stayed unmatched. This CDR3 has 15 residues. Germline V gene sequence: CDR1 ENHRY, CDR2 SYGVKD. CDR3 DNA: TGTGCCATCAGTGCCCATCAACAGGGGGAAGCTGAAGCTTTCTTT. The encoded protein is CAISAHQQGEAEAFF.

This chain connects TRBV3-1 (or the pseudogene TRBV3-2) to TRBJ2-7; tentatively, D is TRBD1 (6 bases). Trimming stripped 6 bases from V and 1 base from J, with 16 bases between. The germline V gene has CDR1 LGHDT and CDR2 YNNKEL (reference sequence). The CDR3 loop spans 15 amino acids. CDR3 amino acids: CASRRTGRLSYEQYF. CDR3 DNA: TGTGCCAGCAGGCGAACAGGGCGGCTATCCTACGAGCAGTACTTC.

Written as DNA, the CDR3 is TGCAGCGTTTCGGACCTTGGGGGGGGCTATGGCTACACCTTC. This sequence encodes CSVSDLGGGYGYTF. The chain is built from TRBV29-1 and TRBJ1-2; D is perhaps TRBD1 (5 bases). CDR1 is SQVTM, CDR2 ANQGSEA, per germline. This CDR3 contains 14 residues. Between the trimmed V and J ends, which lost 5 bases and 4 bases, there was a span of 17 bases.

The rearrangement joins TRBV19 to TRBJ2-7, with 10 nucleotides matching TRBD2. The CDR3 loop spans 14 amino acids. From germline, CDR1 is LNHDA and CDR2 SQIVND (reference sequence). Trimming at V came to 1 base and at J to 3 bases, leaving 0 bases not matched to a gene. The CDR3 is CASSIGTSGYEQYF. CDR3 sequence (DNA): TGTGCCAGTAGTATAGGGACTAGCGGCTACGAGCAGTACTTC.

The chain links TRBV10-3 to TRBJ1-2; 7 bases are shared with TRBD1. CDR3 size: 14 residues. The V and J ends lost 5 bases and 7 bases, in that order; junction bases with no gene match: 10. CDR1 is ENHRY and CDR2 is SYGVKD in the germline V gene. Here the CDR3 reads CAISQGDSYGGYTF. DNA of the CDR3: TGTGCCATCAGTCAGGGGGACTCGTACGGTGGCTACACCTTC.

The chain links TRBV18 to TRBJ1-1; possible D gene TRBD1, 6 bases. The CDR3 covers 14 residues. V gave up 6 bases and J gave up 3 bases, with 14 bases separating them. Germline V lookup: CDR1 KGHSH, CDR2 LQKENI. In nucleotides, the CDR3 is TGTGCCAGCTCGCAAAACAGGGTTGACACTGAAGCTTTCTTT. Translation: CASSQNRVDTEAFF.

This clone appeared once. The rearrangement joins TRBV7-3 to TRBJ2-1; the D gene is possibly TRBD1 (6 bases). Germline CDR1 is SGHTA and CDR2 is FQGTGA. V lost 5 bases and J 0 bases, leaving 14 bases between the germline ends. This CDR3 has 16 amino acids. The CDR3 loop reads CASSPQGTNSYNEQFF. The DNA of the CDR3 is TGTGCCAGCAGCCCTCAGGGGACAAACTCCTACAATGAGCAGTTCTTC. The full variable domain, rest sourced from reference TRBV7-3 and TRBJ2-1, is GAGVSQTPSNKVTEKGKYVELRCDPISGHTALYWYRQSLGQGPEFLIYFQGTGAADDSGLPNDRFFAVRPEGSVSTLKIQRTERGDSAVYLCASSPQGTNSYNEQFFGPGTRLTVL.

V gene TRBV7-9 combines with J gene TRBJ2-1; 7 positions match TRBD2. The junction had 7 bases not matched to a gene; V was cut back by 10 bases and J by 7 bases. The CDR3 length is 12 residues. Germline-derived CDR1 and CDR2 are SEHNR and FQNEAQ (reference sequence). The CDR3 DNA follows: TGTGCCATCGAGACTAGCAGTAATGAGCAGTTCTTC. It is translated as CAIETSSNEQFF.

J is TRBJ2-2 and V is TRBV19; 7 bases agree with TRBD2. J was trimmed by 5 bases and V by 9 bases; bases with no gene match: 15. This CDR3 contains 16 residues. CDR1 is LNHDA, CDR2 SQIVND, per germline (reference sequence). The CDR3 loop is CASSLSAGSGTGELFF. The DNA for the CDR3 is TGTGCCAGCTCCTTGTCAGCGGGGTCTGGGACCGGGGAGCTGTTTTTT.

This chain links TRBV29-1 with TRBJ2-3, with TRBD2 identical over 7 bases. The CDR3 loop spans 16 amino acids. The junction had 18 bases not matched to a gene; V was cut back by 7 bases and J by 5 bases. CDR1 SQVTM and CDR2 ANQGSEA come from the germline V gene. CDR3 sequence: CSGLPRTSAAGDTQYF. CDR3 bases: TGCAGCGGCCTACCCCGGACTAGTGCAGCCGGAGATACGCAGTATTTT.

Only a few counts were recorded for this clone. V gene TRBV7-2 combines with J gene TRBJ1-2, with 9 bases fitting TRBD1. V shed 3 bases and J 7 bases; nucleotides not matched to a gene: 3. The CDR3 covers 13 residues. Germline V gene lookup returns CDR1 SGHTA and CDR2 FQGNSA. DNA for the CDR3: TGTGCCAGCAGCTTGGGACAGGGCCTTGGCTACACCTTC. Its translation is CASSLGQGLGYTF.